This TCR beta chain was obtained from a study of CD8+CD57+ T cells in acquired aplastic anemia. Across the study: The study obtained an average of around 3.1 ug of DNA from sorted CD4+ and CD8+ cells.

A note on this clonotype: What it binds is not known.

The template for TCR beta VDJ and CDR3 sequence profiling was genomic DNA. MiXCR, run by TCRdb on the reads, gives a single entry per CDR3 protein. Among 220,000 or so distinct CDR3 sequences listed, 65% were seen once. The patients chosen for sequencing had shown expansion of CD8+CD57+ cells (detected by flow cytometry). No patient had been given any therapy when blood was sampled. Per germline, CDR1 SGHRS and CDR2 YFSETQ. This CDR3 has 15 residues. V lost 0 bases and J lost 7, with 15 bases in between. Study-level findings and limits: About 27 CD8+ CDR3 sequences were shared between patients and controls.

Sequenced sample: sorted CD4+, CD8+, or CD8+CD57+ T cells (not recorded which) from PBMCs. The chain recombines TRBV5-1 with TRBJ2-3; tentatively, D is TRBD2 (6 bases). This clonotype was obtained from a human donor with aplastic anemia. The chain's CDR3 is CASSLGGNSQNTQYF. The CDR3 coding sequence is TGCGCCAGCAGCTTGGGCGGGAACTCACAGAATACGCAGTATTTT.